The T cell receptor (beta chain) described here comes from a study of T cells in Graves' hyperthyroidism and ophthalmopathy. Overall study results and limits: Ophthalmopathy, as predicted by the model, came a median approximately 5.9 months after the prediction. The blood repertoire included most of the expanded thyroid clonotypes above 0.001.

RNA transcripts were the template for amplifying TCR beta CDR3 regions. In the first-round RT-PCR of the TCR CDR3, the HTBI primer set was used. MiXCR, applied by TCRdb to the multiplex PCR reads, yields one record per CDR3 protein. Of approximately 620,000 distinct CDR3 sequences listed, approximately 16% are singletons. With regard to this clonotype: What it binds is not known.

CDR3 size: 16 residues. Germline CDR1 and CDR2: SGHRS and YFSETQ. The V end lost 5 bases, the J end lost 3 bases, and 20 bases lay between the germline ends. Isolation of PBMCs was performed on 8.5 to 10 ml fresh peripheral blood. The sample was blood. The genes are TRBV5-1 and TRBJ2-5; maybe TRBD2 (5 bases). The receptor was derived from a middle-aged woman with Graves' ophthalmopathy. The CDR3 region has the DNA TGCGCCAGCAGGTCAGGAGGAACCACTCCCGAAGAGACCCAGTACTTC. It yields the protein CASRSGGTTPEETQYF.